The subject of this entry is one T cell receptor (beta chain). V was pared by 6 bases and J by 9 bases, with 23 bases between. This CDR3 comprises 15 residues. Germline V gives CDR1 SNHLY, CDR2 FYNNEI. Via MiXCR, TCRdb re-called the 5' RACE reads, giving one row per CDR3 protein. The sample has approximately 100,000 distinct CDR3 sequences; 3.5% are singletons. This sample stems from a study of neurological immune-mediated disorders. This TCR was sampled from a woman aged 18-29 years with multiple sclerosis. Sequencing was done on a sample of PBMCs. V usage is TRBV2 and J usage is TRBJ1-1; possibly TRBD1 for D (5 bases). The CDR3 DNA reads TGTGCCAGCAGGGGGACCGGGACCTCTTCCGAAAAAGCTTTCTTT. Amino acids: CASRGTGTSSEKAFF.